This T cell receptor (beta chain) came from a study of regulatory T cells in long-lasting Graves disease. This clonotype has ten or more counts. Its antigen is currently unknown. Overall study results and limits: TRBV28, TRBJ1-2 and TRBJ2-5 were favored in persistent disease.

The junction had 8 bases not matched to a gene; V was cut back by 5 bases and J by 4 bases. CDR3 length: 14 residues. Germline-derived CDR1 and CDR2 are SGHTA and FQGTGA. iRepertoire HTBI primers and Arm-PCR of CDR3 regions built TCR beta libraries. TCRdb analysed the multiplex PCR reads with MiXCR anew, one entry per CDR3 protein. The data contain about 220,000 distinct CDR3 sequences, around 19% of them singletons. This sample's time point: newly diagnosed GD, antithyroid drugs for less than 3 months. PBMC-extracted RNA yielded the TCR library. The source of the patients was an endocrinology department in Xi'an, China. These data were likewise used in another study, on T cells in Graves' hyperthyroidism and ophthalmopathy. That investigation notes: First-round RT-PCR targeting the TCR CDR3 was performed with the HTBI primer set.

Sequencing was performed on peripheral blood mononuclear cells (PBMCs), taken at new diagnosis, from a patient treated with antithyroid drugs. This chain connects TRBV7-3 to TRBJ2-7; 7 positions match TRBD1. This receptor was taken from a woman in her thirties with Graves disease. CDR3 in amino acids: CASSQGTASYEQYF. CDR3 DNA: TGTGCCAGCAGCCAGGGGACAGCCTCATACGAGCAGTACTTC.